A selection of T cell receptor beta chains follows, all from one sample in a study of Ad26.COV2.S vaccination and SARS-CoV-2 variants. Assay used: immunoSEQ multiplex PCR; TCRdb lists only in-frame clones, some missing. Among some 240,000 clones listed, 87% were seen once. The sequenced sample was peripheral blood, obtained in a trial of Ad26.COV2.S vaccine versus placebo. The receptors shown here come from a person between 18 and 65 years old who received the Ad26.COV2.S COVID-19 vaccine or a placebo. Both conserved end residues are part of each CDR3. The D gene is left open where the match is weak. Where a row states a size, it is once, few, many or the class of an expanded clone; other rows omit it.

v_gene: TRBV7-2; abundance: .; d_gene: .; j_gene: TRBJ1-5; CDR3aa: CASSLGTGNQPQHF; CDR3nt: TGTGCCAGCAGCTTAGGTACAGGCAATCAGCCCCAGCATTTT
v_gene: TRBV19; abundance: .; d_gene: TRBD1; j_gene: TRBJ1-4; CDR3aa: CASSGGQGFEKLFF; CDR3nt: TGTGCCAGTAGTGGGGGACAGGGCTTCGAAAAACTGTTTTTT
v_gene: TRBV27; abundance: many; d_gene: TRBD1; j_gene: TRBJ1-2; CDR3aa: CASRLWGQGPNWDVTNYGYTF; CDR3nt: TGTGCCAGCAGACTCTGGGGACAGGGACCCAATTGGGATGTTACTAACTATGGCTACACCTTC
v_gene: TRBV9; abundance: .; d_gene: TRBD1; j_gene: TRBJ1-4; CDR3aa: CASSLSTGGDEKLFF; CDR3nt: TGTGCCAGCAGCCTCTCGACAGGGGGAGATGAAAAACTGTTTTTT
v_gene: TRBV7-2; abundance: .; d_gene: .; j_gene: TRBJ2-1; CDR3aa: CASSSQGRTLHNEQFF; CDR3nt: TGTGCCAGCAGCTCCCAGGGCAGGACCCTGCACAATGAGCAGTTCTTC
v_gene: TRBV6-6; abundance: .; d_gene: TRBD2; j_gene: TRBJ2-2; CDR3aa: CASSPTSGREGTGELFF; CDR3nt: TGTGCCAGCAGTCCCACGAGTGGGCGGGAGGGAACCGGGGAGCTGTTTTTT
v_gene: TRBV24-1; abundance: .; d_gene: TRBD2; j_gene: TRBJ2-3; CDR3aa: CATSDFGQGGTDTQYF; CDR3nt: TGTGCCACCAGTGATTTTGGGCAGGGAGGGACAGATACGCAGTATTTT
v_gene: TRBV13; abundance: .; d_gene: .; j_gene: TRBJ2-1; CDR3aa: CASSSILRRSSYNEQFF; CDR3nt: TGTGCCAGCAGCTCCATCCTTAGGCGGAGCTCCTACAATGAGCAGTTCTTC
v_gene: TRBV7-8; abundance: .; d_gene: .; j_gene: TRBJ1-5; CDR3aa: CASSADRISNQPQHF; CDR3nt: TGTGCCAGCAGCGCCGACCGGATTAGCAATCAGCCCCAGCATTTT
v_gene: TRBV5-6; abundance: few; d_gene: .; j_gene: TRBJ2-5; CDR3aa: CASSLGDGTQYF; CDR3nt: TGTGCCAGCAGCTTAGGGGACGGGACCCAGTACTTC
v_gene: TRBV5-4; abundance: .; d_gene: .; j_gene: TRBJ1-2; CDR3aa: CASSLEVTDYGYTF; CDR3nt: TGTGCCAGCAGCTTGGAAGTGACAGACTATGGCTACACCTTC
v_gene: TRBV30; abundance: .; d_gene: TRBD2; j_gene: TRBJ2-5; CDR3aa: CAWNRRKTSGQETQYF; CDR3nt: TGTGCCTGGAATCGGAGAAAGACTAGCGGACAAGAGACCCAGTACTTC
v_gene: TRBV7-2; abundance: .; d_gene: TRBD2; j_gene: TRBJ2-7; CDR3aa: CASSRPPGTSGYEQYF; CDR3nt: TGTGCCAGCAGCCGTCCGCCGGGGACTAGCGGATACGAGCAGTACTTC
v_gene: TRBV4-3; abundance: .; d_gene: TRBD1; j_gene: TRBJ2-3; CDR3aa: CASSQTGGGFSSGLSGRDTQYF; CDR3nt: TGCGCCAGCAGCCAGACAGGGGGCGGATTCTCTAGCGGTCTCTCCGGGAGGGATACGCAGTATTTT
v_gene: TRBV6-5; abundance: .; d_gene: .; j_gene: TRBJ2-1; CDR3aa: CASSSDGSSYNEQFF; CDR3nt: TGTGCCAGCAGCTCAGACGGCAGCTCCTACAATGAGCAGTTCTTC
v_gene: TRBV7-2; abundance: .; d_gene: .; j_gene: TRBJ2-7; CDR3aa: CASSSLRPAYEQYF; CDR3nt: TGTGCCAGCAGCTCTCTAAGACCGGCCTACGAGCAGTACTTC
v_gene: TRBV2; abundance: .; d_gene: .; j_gene: TRBJ2-6; CDR3aa: CASSRFQVHSGANVLTF; CDR3nt: TGTGCCAGCAGCCGTTTTCAGGTGCACTCTGGGGCCAACGTCCTGACTTTC
v_gene: TRBV9; abundance: .; d_gene: .; j_gene: TRBJ2-3; CDR3aa: CASSVFSGQSTDTQYF; CDR3nt: TGTGCCAGCAGCGTCTTTAGCGGCCAAAGCACAGATACGCAGTATTTT
v_gene: TRBV7-2; abundance: .; d_gene: .; j_gene: TRBJ1-1; CDR3aa: CASSPTGRAFF; CDR3nt: TGTGCCAGCAGTCCCACAGGGAGAGCTTTCTTT
v_gene: TRBV6-2/TRBV6-3; abundance: few; d_gene: .; j_gene: TRBJ2-2; CDR3aa: CASSYLRGPRGTGELFF; CDR3nt: TGTGCCAGCAGTTACCTGAGGGGACCCCGGGGCACCGGGGAGCTGTTTTTT
v_gene: TRBV7-2; abundance: .; d_gene: .; j_gene: TRBJ1-1; CDR3aa: CASSSRDPGTEAFF; CDR3nt: TGTGCCAGCAGCTCCCGGGACCCAGGAACTGAAGCTTTCTTT
v_gene: TRBV7-9; abundance: .; d_gene: .; j_gene: TRBJ1-4; CDR3aa: CAFQNYGANEKLFF; CDR3nt: TGTGCCTTTCAAAATTATGGGGCTAATGAAAAACTGTTTTTT
v_gene: TRBV24-1; abundance: .; d_gene: TRBD2; j_gene: TRBJ2-6; CDR3aa: CATSPSGGLSNVLTF; CDR3nt: TGTGCCACCTCGCCAAGCGGGGGCCTCTCCAACGTCCTGACTTTC
v_gene: TRBV13; abundance: .; d_gene: TRBD2; j_gene: TRBJ2-3; CDR3aa: CASSLPLAGPGDTQYF; CDR3nt: TGTGCCAGCAGCCTACCCCTAGCGGGACCGGGAGATACGCAGTATTTT
v_gene: TRBV6-1; abundance: .; d_gene: .; j_gene: TRBJ1-5; CDR3aa: CATSPGGASNQPQHF; CDR3nt: TGTGCCACCTCCCCCGGGGGAGCAAGCAATCAGCCCCAGCATTTT
v_gene: TRBV5-5; abundance: .; d_gene: TRBD1; j_gene: TRBJ1-1; CDR3aa: CASSSQGQLNTEAFF; CDR3nt: TGTGCCAGCAGCTCACAGGGACAGTTGAACACTGAAGCTTTCTTT
v_gene: TRBV25-1; abundance: .; d_gene: .; j_gene: TRBJ1-1; CDR3aa: CASSERAGGTSEAFF; CDR3nt: TGTGCCAGCAGTGAAAGAGCCGGGGGAACCTCTGAAGCTTTCTTT
v_gene: TRBV7-2; abundance: .; d_gene: .; j_gene: TRBJ1-3; CDR3aa: CASSLQSSGNTIYF; CDR3nt: TGTGCCAGCAGTTTACAGAGCTCTGGAAACACCATATATTTT
v_gene: TRBV5-1; abundance: once; d_gene: TRBD2; j_gene: TRBJ2-3; CDR3aa: CASTWTSGSTDTQYF; CDR3nt: TGCGCCAGCACCTGGACCAGCGGGAGTACAGATACGCAGTATTTT
v_gene: TRBV20-1; abundance: .; d_gene: TRBD1; j_gene: TRBJ1-6; CDR3aa: CSAGGQALLHF; CDR3nt: TGCAGTGCCGGAGGACAGGCCCTCCTCCACTTT
v_gene: TRBV19; abundance: once; d_gene: TRBD2; j_gene: TRBJ2-1; CDR3aa: CASIPSGRGRNNEQFF; CDR3nt: TGTGCCAGTATCCCCAGCGGGAGAGGGAGAAACAATGAGCAGTTCTTC
v_gene: TRBV30; abundance: .; d_gene: .; j_gene: TRBJ2-3; CDR3aa: CAWATAQRPGTDTQYF; CDR3nt: TGTGCCTGGGCTACCGCTCAGCGGCCCGGCACAGATACGCAGTATTTT
v_gene: TRBV7-2; abundance: .; d_gene: .; j_gene: TRBJ2-1; CDR3aa: CASRKQSSYNEQFF; CDR3nt: TGTGCCAGCAGGAAACAGAGCTCCTACAATGAGCAGTTCTTC
v_gene: TRBV7-9; abundance: .; d_gene: .; j_gene: TRBJ2-2; CDR3aa: CASSRAGATGELFF; CDR3nt: TGTGCCAGCAGCCGCGCGGGGGCAACCGGGGAGCTGTTTTTT
v_gene: TRBV6-2/TRBV6-3; abundance: .; d_gene: TRBD1; j_gene: TRBJ2-3; CDR3aa: CASSYGGQAVDTQYF; CDR3nt: TGTGCCAGCAGTTATGGGGGACAGGCGGTAGATACGCAGTATTTT
v_gene: TRBV3-1/TRBV3-2; abundance: .; d_gene: TRBD1; j_gene: TRBJ1-2; CDR3aa: CASSQGGHRGYGYTF; CDR3nt: TGTGCCAGCAGCCAGGGCGGTCACAGGGGGTATGGCTACACCTTC
v_gene: TRBV5-5; abundance: .; d_gene: .; j_gene: TRBJ1-5; CDR3aa: CASSSTDSNQPQHF; CDR3nt: TGTGCCAGCAGCTCGACAGATAGCAATCAGCCCCAGCATTTT
v_gene: TRBV9; abundance: .; d_gene: TRBD1; j_gene: TRBJ1-4; CDR3aa: CASSARQGEKLFF; CDR3nt: TGTGCCAGCAGCGCTCGACAGGGTGAAAAACTGTTTTTT
v_gene: TRBV6-5; abundance: .; d_gene: .; j_gene: TRBJ2-7; CDR3aa: CASSYSTRSYEQYF; CDR3nt: TGTGCCAGCAGTTACTCGACGCGGTCCTACGAGCAGTACTTC
v_gene: TRBV30; abundance: few; d_gene: .; j_gene: TRBJ1-2; CDR3aa: CAWSVMAGNYGYTF; CDR3nt: TGTGCCTGGAGTGTTATGGCAGGGAACTATGGCTACACCTTC
v_gene: TRBV10-3; abundance: .; d_gene: .; j_gene: TRBJ2-1; CDR3aa: CAIGSRERGYNEQFF; CDR3nt: TGTGCCATAGGTTCGCGGGAAAGGGGCTACAATGAGCAGTTCTTC
v_gene: TRBV7-9; abundance: .; d_gene: TRBD1; j_gene: TRBJ2-5; CDR3aa: CASSHWDREETQYF; CDR3nt: TGTGCCAGCAGCCATTGGGACAGGGAAGAGACCCAGTACTTC
v_gene: TRBV14; abundance: .; d_gene: TRBD1; j_gene: TRBJ1-1; CDR3aa: CASSQVDRGGTAFF; CDR3nt: TGTGCCAGCAGCCAAGTAGACAGGGGAGGAACAGCTTTCTTT
v_gene: TRBV6-5; abundance: .; d_gene: .; j_gene: TRBJ2-2; CDR3aa: CASSYSTGELFF; CDR3nt: TGTGCCAGCAGTTACTCTACCGGGGAGCTGTTTTTT
v_gene: TRBV5-4; abundance: .; d_gene: TRBD2; j_gene: TRBJ2-5; CDR3aa: CASSLAWASGSRETQYF; CDR3nt: TGTGCCAGCAGCTTGGCATGGGCTAGCGGGAGTCGGGAGACCCAGTACTTC
v_gene: TRBV7-3; abundance: .; d_gene: .; j_gene: TRBJ2-1; CDR3aa: CASSLTGGSYNEQFF; CDR3nt: TGTGCCAGCAGCTTAACAGGCGGTTCCTACAATGAGCAGTTCTTC